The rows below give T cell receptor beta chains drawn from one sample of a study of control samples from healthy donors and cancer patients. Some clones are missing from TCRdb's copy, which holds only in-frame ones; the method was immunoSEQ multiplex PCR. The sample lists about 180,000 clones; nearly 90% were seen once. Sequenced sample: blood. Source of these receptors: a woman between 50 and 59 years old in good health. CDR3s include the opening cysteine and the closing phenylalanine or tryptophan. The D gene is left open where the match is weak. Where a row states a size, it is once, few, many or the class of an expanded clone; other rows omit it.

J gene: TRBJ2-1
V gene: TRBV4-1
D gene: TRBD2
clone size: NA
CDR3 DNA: TGCGCCAGCAGCCAAGTGGGACTCACTAGCGTCAATGAGCAGTTCTTC
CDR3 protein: CASSQVGLTSVNEQFF

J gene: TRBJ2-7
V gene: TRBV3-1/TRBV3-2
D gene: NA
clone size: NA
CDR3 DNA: TGTGCCAGCAGCCCCCTGGGGCTGTGGGAGCAGTACTTC
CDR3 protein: CASSPLGLWEQYF

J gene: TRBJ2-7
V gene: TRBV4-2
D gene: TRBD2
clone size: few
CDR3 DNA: TGTGCCAGCAGCCAACAGCGGGAGGGCGAGCAGTACTTC
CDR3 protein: CASSQQREGEQYF

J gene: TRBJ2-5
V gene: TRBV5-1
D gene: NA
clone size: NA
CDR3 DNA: TGCGCCAGCAGCCCAGACAGGACGGCGCAAGAGACCCAGTACTTC
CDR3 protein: CASSPDRTAQETQYF

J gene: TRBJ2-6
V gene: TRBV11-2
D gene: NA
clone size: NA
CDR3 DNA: TGTGCCAGCAGCTTAAGGGACCAAAGCTCTGGGGCCAACGTCCTGACTTTC
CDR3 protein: CASSLRDQSSGANVLTF

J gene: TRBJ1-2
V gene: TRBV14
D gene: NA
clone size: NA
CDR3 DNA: TGTGCCAGCAGCCCAACAGGGAACTATGGCTACACCTTC
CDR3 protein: CASSPTGNYGYTF

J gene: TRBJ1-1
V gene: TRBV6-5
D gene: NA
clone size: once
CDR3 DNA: TGTGCCAGCAGCCTAACCCAGCGCCACTCCACTGAAGCTTTCTTT
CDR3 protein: CASSLTQRHSTEAFF

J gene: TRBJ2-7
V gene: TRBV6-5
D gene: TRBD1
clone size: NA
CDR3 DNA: TGTGCCAGCAAACTCGGACAGGAAAACTACGAGCAGTACTTC
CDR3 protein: CASKLGQENYEQYF

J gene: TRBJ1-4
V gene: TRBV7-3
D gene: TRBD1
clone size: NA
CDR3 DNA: TGTGCCAGCAGCTCGCGACAGGGACAAAAACTGTTTTTT
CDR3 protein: CASSSRQGQKLFF

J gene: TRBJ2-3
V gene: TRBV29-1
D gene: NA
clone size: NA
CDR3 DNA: TGCAGCGTTGGTGTCTGGGAGCCCACGGATACGCAGTATTTT
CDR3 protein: CSVGVWEPTDTQYF

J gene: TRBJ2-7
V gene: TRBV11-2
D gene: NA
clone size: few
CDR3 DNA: TGTGCCAGCAGTTCTGGTTGGGGTCCCTACGAGCAGTACTTC
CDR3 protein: CASSSGWGPYEQYF

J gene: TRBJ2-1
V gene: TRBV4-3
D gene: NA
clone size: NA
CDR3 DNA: TGCGCCAGCAGCCCCGGCGGGCTCAATGAGCAGTTCTTC
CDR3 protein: CASSPGGLNEQFF

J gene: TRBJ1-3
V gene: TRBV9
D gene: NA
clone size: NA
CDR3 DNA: TGTGCCAGCACCCCTGGGCGGCTGGATGGAAACACCATATATTTT
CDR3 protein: CASTPGRLDGNTIYF

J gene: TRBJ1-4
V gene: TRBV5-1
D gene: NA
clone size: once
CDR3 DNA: TGCGCCAGCAGCTTACAGGGCGGCCCTGAAAAACTGTTTTTT
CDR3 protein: CASSLQGGPEKLFF

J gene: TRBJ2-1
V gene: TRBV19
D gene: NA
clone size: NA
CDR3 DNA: TGTGCCAGTAGTCCCCGGTGGAGGCGGGCCTACAATGAGCAGTTCTTC
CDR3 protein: CASSPRWRRAYNEQFF

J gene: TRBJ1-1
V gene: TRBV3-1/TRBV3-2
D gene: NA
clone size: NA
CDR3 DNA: TGTGCCAGCAGCCCCTCAGGGAAGGTTGGCACTGAAGCTTTCTTT
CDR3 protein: CASSPSGKVGTEAFF

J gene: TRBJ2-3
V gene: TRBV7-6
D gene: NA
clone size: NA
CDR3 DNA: TGTGCCAGCAGCCCAGGGAGCCGGTTCACAGATACGCAGTATTTT
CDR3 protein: CASSPGSRFTDTQYF